This T cell receptor (beta chain) was captured in a study of T cells after yellow fever vaccination. Turning to the study itself: Fractions of low cell number were prepared using SMART-Seq v4 Ultra Low Input.

TCRdb passed the 5' RACE reads through MiXCR, listing each CDR3 protein once. The table includes a few hundred thousand distinct CDR3 sequences, 3.5% to 4.5% detected once. V was cut by 0 bases and J by 8 bases, with 16 bases left in between. Germline V CDR1 and CDR2: SNHLY, FYNNEI. The CDR3 contains 15 residues. Specimen: PBMCs, collected 15 days after the yellow fever booster vaccination. This sequence joins TRBV2 and TRBJ1-1; D perhaps matches TRBD1 (5 bases). The sequence derives from a man between 18 and 35 years old who received the YFV17D yellow fever vaccine. CDR3 coding DNA: TGTGCCAGCAGTGAAGCCCGTTACCCCGGGACCGAAGCTTTCTTT. Translating gives CASSEARYPGTEAFF.